The TCR beta chain described here comes from a study of T cells in Graves' hyperthyroidism and ophthalmopathy. Study-wide results and limits: Most expanded thyroid clonotypes above 0.001 recurred in blood.

The PBMCs studied were ones that came from roughly 9.4 ml fresh peripheral blood. CDR3 length: 14 amino acids. The V gene end was trimmed by 6 bases and the J gene end by 10 bases; junction bases not matched to a gene: 7. Germline V gene lookup returns CDR1 MNHNS and CDR2 SASEGT. This clonotype was recorded a few times. The antigen remains unidentified. TCR beta CDR3 regions were amplified from RNA transcripts. First-round RT-PCR of the TCR CDR3 relied on the HTBI primer set. TCRdb recomputed calls from the multiplex PCR reads with MiXCR, one row per CDR3 protein. The data hold 500,000 to 700,000 distinct CDR3 sequences, with about a sixth observed a single time.

The chain combines TRBV6-1 with TRBJ1-6, with 9 bases identical to TRBD1. This clonotype was obtained from a woman aged 18-29 years with Graves' hyperthyroidism. Sample: blood. For the CDR3, the DNA is TGTGCCAGCAGGCCGGGGACAGGGATATCACCCCTCCACTTT. Its translation: CASRPGTGISPLHF.